These 28 T cell receptor beta chains share one sample of origin, sequenced in a study of PD-1 blockade in classical Hodgkin lymphoma. After autologous stem cell transplantation all patients relapsed, and prior brentuximab vedotin exposure differed between cohorts. TCRdb's table, derived via immunoSEQ multiplex PCR, lists solely in-frame clones and lacks some. The sample has about 40,000 clones; approximately 64% are singletons. The material sequenced was peripheral blood mononuclear cells (PBMCs), taken at baseline. The receptors shown here come from a human donor with classical Hodgkin lymphoma.

The chain employs TRBV7-6 and TRBJ2-2, with D perhaps TRBD2 (6 bases). The CDR3 extends over 18 amino acids. V was cut by 1 base and J by 0 bases, with 15 bases left in between. Germline CDR1 and CDR2: SGHVS and FNYEAQ. The CDR3 spells CASSLDWAGTTNTGELFF. The CDR3 region has the DNA TGTGCCAGCAGCTTAGATTGGGCGGGGACCACGAACACCGGGGAGCTGTTTTTT.

The sample holds a few counts of this clone. This chain links TRBV18 with TRBJ1-4; 7 nucleotides agree with TRBD1. V shed 8 bases, J shed 5 bases, and the junction held 5 bases outside the gene matches. The CDR3 runs 13 residues. Germline values: CDR1 KGHSH, CDR2 LQKENI. The CDR3 nucleotides read TGTGCCAGCCGGCCGGGACAGAATGAAAAACTGTTTTTT. Protein product: CASRPGQNEKLFF. The variable domain in full, with the rest retrieved from reference TRBV18 and TRBJ1-4, is NAGVMQNPRHLVRRRGQEARLRCSPMKGHSHVYWYRQLPEEGLKFMVYLQKENIIDESGMPKERFSAEFPKEGPSILRIQQVVRGDSAAYFCASRPGQNEKLFFGSGTQLSVL.

This clone was seen more than once but under ten times. V usage is TRBV5-5 and J usage is TRBJ1-5; 7 nucleotides line up with TRBD1. Germline V gene data show CDR1 as SGHKS and CDR2 as YYEKEE (reference sequence). The V and J ends lost 4 bases and 3 bases, in that order; junction bases with no gene match: 7. The CDR3 loop spans 15 amino acids. CDR3 in amino acids: CASSATGDFNQPQHF. The CDR3 coding sequence is TGTGCCAGCAGCGCTACAGGGGATTTCAATCAGCCCCAGCATTTT.

Only a few counts were recorded for this clone. V gene TRBV29-1 combines with J gene TRBJ2-1; D gene ambiguous. CDR1 SQVTM and CDR2 ANQGSEA come from the germline V gene. The V and J ends lost 1 base and 8 bases respectively, with 9 bases between them. The CDR3 is made up of 12 amino acids. Here the CDR3 reads CSVEGRTYEQFF. Here the CDR3 DNA reads TGCAGCGTTGAAGGCAGAACCTATGAGCAGTTCTTC.

V usage is TRBV29-1 and J usage is TRBJ1-2, with D perhaps matching TRBD1 (5 bases). Germline V gives CDR1 SQVTM, CDR2 ANQGSEA. V was shortened by 3 bases and J by 2 bases, with 13 bases between the two germline ends. The CDR3 is made up of 14 amino acids. DNA of the CDR3: TGCAGCGTTGAGTTTAAGGAGGGGAACTATGGCTACACCTTC. Its translation is CSVEFKEGNYGYTF.

This clone has just a few counts. The chain carries TRBV6-6 and TRBJ2-7, with 8 bases identical to TRBD2. From germline, CDR1 is MNHNY and CDR2 SVGAGI (reference sequence). V shed 5 bases and J 1 base; nucleotides not matched to a gene: 7. CDR3 size: 15 residues. CDR3 region: CASSKERGKSYEQYF. The CDR3 DNA follows: TGTGCCAGCAGTAAAGAGCGGGGGAAATCCTACGAGCAGTACTTC.

The CDR3 DNA follows: TGTGCCAGCAAGGAACGCGGGAGGTACACAGATACGCAGTATTTT. Translating gives CASKERGRYTDTQYF. The genes are TRBV11-2 and TRBJ2-3; 8 bases are shared with TRBD2. The CDR3 contains 15 residues. V shed 7 bases and J 2 bases; nucleotides not matched to a gene: 8. The germline CDR1 and CDR2 sequences are SGHAT and FQNNGV.

The chain links TRBV27 to TRBJ1-2; TRBD1 matches at 10 bases. The CDR3 length is 13 residues. After removal of 8 bases from V and 9 bases from J, the junction contained 9 bases not matched to a gene. Germline values: CDR1 MNHEY, CDR2 SMNVEV (reference sequence). In nucleotides, the CDR3 is TGTGCCAGCCTGGGACAGGGGCAGCTCCGCTACACCTTC. Translation gives CASLGQGQLRYTF.

This chain uses TRBV29-1 with TRBJ2-5, with D unclear. The ends were cut back, 5 bases at V and 5 bases at J, with 6 bases in the middle. In germline, CDR1 is SQVTM, CDR2 ANQGSEA. This CDR3 has 10 amino acids. The CDR3 loop is CSVLRETQYF. The CDR3 nucleotides read TGCAGCGTTTTAAGGGAGACCCAGTACTTC.

By share of the sample, this clone is medium-sized. The chain recombines TRBV5-1 with TRBJ1-2; D gene unclear. Germline-derived CDR1 and CDR2 are SGHRS and YFSETQ. The CDR3 is 14 residues long. Trimming removed 0 bases at V and 0 bases at J, with 6 bases between. This CDR3 is CASSLEGANYGYTF. The CDR3 region has the DNA TGCGCCAGCAGCTTGGAGGGCGCTAACTATGGCTACACCTTC.

V usage is TRBV30 and J usage is TRBJ2-1; D remains ambiguous. This CDR3 comprises 12 residues. The germline V gene has CDR1 GTSNPN and CDR2 SVGIG (reference sequence). The V and J ends lost 2 bases and 7 bases respectively, with 9 bases between them. The CDR3 nucleotides read TGTGCCTGGAGTTGGGTGGGAAATGAGCAGTTCTTC. This translates into CAWSWVGNEQFF.

CDR3: CASKTGGGFYEQYF. The CDR3, as DNA: TGTGCCAGCAAGACAGGGGGCGGTTTCTACGAGCAGTACTTC. This sequence joins TRBV2 and TRBJ2-5; 10 bases map to TRBD1. The DNA matches TRBJ2-7 better at its end, which makes the J call doubtful. This CDR3 region has 14 residues. Germline loops: CDR1 SNHLY, CDR2 FYNNEI.

The chain couples TRBV4-2 to TRBJ2-5, with 9 bases aligning to TRBD2. Losses at the gene ends were 0 bases for V and 8 bases for J; bases not matched to a gene: 7. The CDR3 covers 15 residues. CDR1 LGHNA and CDR2 YNFKEQ come from the germline V gene. The CDR3 region is CASSQDRREGGTQYF. The CDR3 DNA reads TGTGCCAGCAGCCAAGATCGGCGGGAGGGTGGAACCCAGTACTTC.

This clone was picked up one time. This chain uses TRBV4-3 with TRBJ1-1; 10 positions agree with TRBD1. This CDR3 region has 15 residues. The germline CDR1 and CDR2 sequences are LGHNA and YSLEER. The trim removed 0 bases at V and 3 bases at J, leaving 1 base unmatched. The CDR3 DNA follows: TGCGCCAGCAGCCAAGACGGGACAGGGGACACTGAAGCTTTCTTT. The encoded protein is CASSQDGTGDTEAFF.

This clone was recorded a few times. V usage is TRBV10-3 and J usage is TRBJ2-2; D might be TRBD2 (5 bases). CDR1 ENHRY and CDR2 SYGVKD come from the germline V gene. This CDR3 has 13 amino acids. The germline V and J ends were trimmed by 5 bases and 6 bases, with 10 bases remaining between them. Here the CDR3 DNA reads TGTGCCATCAGTCTACTAGGTTCCGGGGAGCTGTTTTTT. Its translation is CAISLLGSGELFF.

This rearrangement joins TRBV13 to TRBJ2-3; 8 bases are shared with TRBD2. Germline V gene sequence: CDR1 PRHDT, CDR2 FYEKMQ (reference sequence). Unmatched junction bases numbered 6, after V lost 4 bases and J lost 6 bases. CDR3 size: 14 residues. The CDR3 sequence: CASSYQRGTDTQYF. CDR3 DNA sequence: TGTGCCAGCAGCTACCAGCGGGGGACGGATACGCAGTATTTT.

This clone has only a few counts. This CDR3 is CASSQLSWSSTYEQYF. In DNA form, the CDR3 reads TGTGCCAGCAGCCAATTGAGTTGGTCTAGCACCTACGAGCAGTACTTC. The V and J genes are TRBV14 and TRBJ2-7; tentative D call: TRBD2 (5 bases). This CDR3 has 16 residues. CDR1 is SGHDN and CDR2 is FVKESK in the germline V gene. V gave up 2 bases and J gave up 2 bases, with 16 bases separating them.

The CDR3 spells CASSQVGSLTLAGGPQFF. CDR3 bases: TGTGCCAGCAGCCAAGTTGGCAGCCTGACTCTAGCGGGAGGGCCGCAGTTCTTC. The rearrangement uses TRBV14 and TRBJ2-1; TRBD2 matches at 12 bases. Per the germline V gene, CDR1 is SGHDN and CDR2 is FVKESK. CDR3 size: 18 residues. V lost 1 base, J lost 12 bases, and 16 bases stayed unmatched. The whole variable domain, remainder taken from reference TRBV14 and TRBJ2-1, is EAGVTQFPSHSVIEKGQTVTLRCDPISGHDNLYWYRRVMGKEIKFLLHFVKESKQDESGMPNNRFLAERTGGTYSTLKVQPAELEDSGVYFCASSQVGSLTLAGGPQFFGPGTRLTVL.

The rearrangement joins TRBV19 to TRBJ1-2, with 7 bases aligning to TRBD1. Germline V gives CDR1 LNHDA, CDR2 SQIVND (reference sequence). Trimming cost V 4 bases and J 4 bases; bases outside gene matches: 30. CDR3 length: 22 residues. The CDR3 region is CASSTQRSRDSHIGPNRYGYTF. Written as DNA, the CDR3 is TGTGCCAGTAGTACCCAACGGTCCCGGGACAGCCATATTGGACCTAATCGCTATGGCTACACCTTC.

CDR3 nucleotide sequence: TGTGCCAGCAGGGGACTGAGCTCCTACAATGAGCAGTTCTTC. This codes for CASRGLSSYNEQFF. J is TRBJ2-1 and V is TRBV28; D might be TRBD2 (6 bases). CDR3 length: 14 residues. Trimming left V 6 bases short and J 0 bases short, with 9 bases between. Germline values: CDR1 MDHEN, CDR2 SYDVKM.

The CDR3 loop reads CASSQRQGGNQPQHF. CDR3 nucleotide sequence: TGCGCCAGCAGTCAGCGACAGGGGGGCAATCAGCCCCAGCATTTT. The chain uses TRBV23-1 and TRBJ1-5; 9 positions agree with TRBD1. TRBV23-1 is annotated as an ORF whose role is uncertain. V shed 3 bases and J 2 bases; nucleotides not matched to a gene: 2. The CDR3 contains 15 residues.

This clone was detected only a few times. The V call is TRBV18, the J call TRBJ2-1; 7 nucleotides line up with TRBD1. The germline V gene encodes CDR1 KGHSH and CDR2 LQKENI. V gave up 0 bases and J gave up 3 bases; unmatched junction bases: 2. The CDR3 is 15 amino acids. This CDR3 is CASSPPGQSYNEQFF. The CDR3 bases are TGTGCCAGCTCACCACCGGGACAGAGCTACAATGAGCAGTTCTTC.

This rearrangement joins TRBV2 to TRBJ2-5; TRBD1 matches 7 bases. The junction had 4 bases not matched to a gene; V was cut back by 10 bases and J by 2 bases. CDR1 and CDR2 from the germline V gene are SNHLY and FYNNEI. The CDR3 contains 12 residues. CDR3 nucleotide sequence: TGTGCCACTGGGACAGCGCAAGAGACCCAGTACTTC. This gives the protein CATGTAQETQYF.

V usage is TRBV9 and J usage is TRBJ1-2; D possibly corresponds to TRBD1 (5 bases). The germline gives CDR1 SGDLS, CDR2 YYNGEE. Trimming left V 3 bases short and J 2 bases short, with 5 bases between. CDR3 length: 12 amino acids. The CDR3 loop reads CASSGTNYGYTF. The CDR3 DNA reads as TGTGCCAGCAGCGGGACAAACTATGGCTACACCTTC. Combining the CDR3 with reference TRBV9 and TRBJ1-2 gives the whole variable domain DSGVTQTPKHLITATGQRVTLRCSPRSGDLSVYWYQQSLDQGLQFLIQYYNGEERAKGNILERFSAQQFPDLHSELNLSSLELGDSALYFCASSGTNYGYTFGSGTRLTVV.

This clone has more than one count but fewer than ten. The rearrangement uses TRBV9 and TRBJ1-2, with unresolved D. This CDR3 has 11 amino acids. The germline V and J ends were trimmed by 4 bases and 5 bases, with 6 bases remaining between them. CDR1 and CDR2 (germline): SGDLS, YYNGEE. The CDR3 DNA is TGTGCCAGCAGCCCAGAGTATGGCTACACCTTC. This codes for CASSPEYGYTF. Looking up the rest from reference TRBV9 and TRBJ1-2 gives the full variable domain: DSGVTQTPKHLITATGQRVTLRCSPRSGDLSVYWYQQSLDQGLQFLIQYYNGEERAKGNILERFSAQQFPDLHSELNLSSLELGDSALYFCASSPEYGYTFGSGTRLTVV.

The chain combines TRBV14 with TRBJ2-1; unclear D gene. CDR1 and CDR2 (germline): SGHDN, FVKESK. The CDR3 has 11 amino acids. The CDR3 reads CAVSSYNEQFF. The CDR3 DNA reads as TGTGCTGTCAGCTCCTACAATGAGCAGTTCTTC.

The chain links TRBV18 to TRBJ1-5; D is unresolved. Germline CDR1 is KGHSH and CDR2 is LQKENI. Deletions cut 3 bases from V and 2 bases from J, with 11 bases between. The CDR3 spans 15 residues. The CDR3, as DNA: TGTGCCAGCTCACCCAGAGGTGGGGGCAATCAGCCCCAGCATTTT. Amino acids: CASSPRGGGNQPQHF.

By sample fraction, this clone is medium-sized. The gene calls are TRBV2 and TRBJ2-7, with 12 bases aligning to TRBD1. Germline assignment: CDR1 SNHLY and CDR2 FYNNEI. J was trimmed by 1 base and V by 6 bases; bases with no gene match: 4. The CDR3 length is 15 residues. CDR3 residues: CASRPGQGASYEQYF. CDR3 DNA sequence: TGTGCCAGCAGGCCGGGACAGGGGGCTTCCTACGAGCAGTACTTC.